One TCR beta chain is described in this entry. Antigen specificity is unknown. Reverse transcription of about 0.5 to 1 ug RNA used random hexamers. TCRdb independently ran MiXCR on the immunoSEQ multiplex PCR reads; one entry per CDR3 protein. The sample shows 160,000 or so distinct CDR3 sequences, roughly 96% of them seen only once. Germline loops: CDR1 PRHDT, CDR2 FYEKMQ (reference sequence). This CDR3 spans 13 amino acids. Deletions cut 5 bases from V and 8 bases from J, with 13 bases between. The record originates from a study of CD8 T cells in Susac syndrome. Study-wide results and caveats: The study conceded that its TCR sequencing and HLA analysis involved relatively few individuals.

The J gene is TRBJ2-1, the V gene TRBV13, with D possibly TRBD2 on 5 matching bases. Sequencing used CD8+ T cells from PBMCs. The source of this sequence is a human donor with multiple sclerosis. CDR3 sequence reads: CASSAGNVYEQFF. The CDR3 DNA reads TGTGCCAGCAGCGCCGGGAATGTCTATGAGCAGTTCTTC.